This T cell receptor beta chain appears in the sequencing data of a study of PD-1 blockade in classical Hodgkin lymphoma. Overall study context: The nivolumab dose that patients received was 3 mg/kg, given intravenously every 2 weeks.

TCRdb's copy holds only in-frame clones and misses some; the assay was immunoSEQ multiplex PCR. In the table there are approximately 27,000 clones, roughly four fifths of which are singletons. With respect to this clone: Its antigen remains unknown.

Time point reported: cycle 4 day 1 (C4D1), after five to seven weeks of nivolumab. Relapses following autologous stem cell transplantation were seen in all patients, with brentuximab vedotin exposure varying. Complete response, partial response or progressive disease constituted the best response categories observed. Findings of the study overall: Newly diagnosed patients were said to have less baseline TCR diversity than healthy donors did.

Trimming cost V 0 bases and J 3 bases, with 16 bases left between them. Germline lookup yields CDR1 SGHDT and CDR2 YYEEEE. The CDR3 covers 16 residues. The chain recombines TRBV5-6 with TRBJ2-7; possible D gene TRBD2, 5 bases. The material was peripheral blood mononuclear cells (PBMCs), obtained before the fourth cycle of nivolumab. The sequence was obtained from a human donor with classical Hodgkin lymphoma. The CDR3 spells CASSLAGGYGNYEQYF. The CDR3 DNA reads as TGTGCCAGCAGCTTGGCCGGAGGTTACGGGAACTACGAGCAGTACTTC.